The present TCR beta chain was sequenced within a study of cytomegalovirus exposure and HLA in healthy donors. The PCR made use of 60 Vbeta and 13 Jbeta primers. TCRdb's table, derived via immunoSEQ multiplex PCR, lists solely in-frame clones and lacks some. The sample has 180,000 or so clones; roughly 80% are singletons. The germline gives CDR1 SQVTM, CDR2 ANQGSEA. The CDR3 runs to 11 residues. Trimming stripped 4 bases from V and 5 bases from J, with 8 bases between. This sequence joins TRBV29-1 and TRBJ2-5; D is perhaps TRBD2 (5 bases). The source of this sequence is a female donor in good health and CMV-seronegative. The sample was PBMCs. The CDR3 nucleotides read TGCAGCGTTGTACCGGGGGAGACCCAGTACTTC. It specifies CSVVPGETQYF.